A selection of T cell receptor beta chains follows, all from one sample in a study of metastatic and nonmetastatic thyroid tumors. TCRdb reprocessed the PCR reads via MiXCR. This sample has about 15,000 clones, with 3.5% to 4.5% found just once. The sequencing sample was made of tumor tissue. The receptors here all came from a female donor with papillary thyroid cancer or a benign thyroid nodule (not recorded which). Some clones in this sample may be carry-over from other donors' samples. The CDR3 runs from the conserved cysteine through the conserved F or W. Fields, in order: D gene, clone size, V gene, J gene, CDR3 protein, CDR3 DNA. A D gene is named only where the DNA matches it firmly. Only some rows state a clone size, as once, few, many or a class for expanded clones.

TRBD1	few	TRBV2	TRBJ1-2	CASLMTGGYGYTF	TGTGCCAGCCTGATGACAGGGGGCTATGGCTACACCTTC
NA	few	TRBV7-3	TRBJ2-1	CASSTDLGENEQFF	TGTGCCAGCAGCACAGACCTCGGTGAGAATGAGCAGTTCTTC
TRBD1	few	TRBV20-1	TRBJ1-1	CSLGSVTGTEAFF	TGCAGTCTGGGCTCAGTGACAGGGACTGAAGCTTTCTTT
TRBD1	medium-sized	TRBV11-2	TRBJ2-7	CASSQGTGGKQYF	TGTGCCAGCAGCCAAGGGACAGGTGGAAAGCAGTACTTC
TRBD2	few	TRBV27	TRBJ2-7	CASSQGTSGLYEQYF	TGTGCCAGCAGTCAAGGGACTAGCGGTCTTTACGAGCAGTACTTC
NA	NA	TRBV6-1	TRBJ2-3	CASSEAYDESTDTQYF	TGTGCCAGCAGTGAAGCGTACGACGAAAGCACAGATACGCAGTATTTT
NA	few	TRBV3-1	TRBJ2-5	CASSQGDLSGTQYF	TGTGCCAGCAGCCAAGGTGACCTTTCTGGGACCCAGTACTTC
NA	many	TRBV12-3/TRBV12-4	TRBJ1-1	CASSFQGLWTEAFF	TGTGCCAGCAGTTTCCAGGGGCTGTGGACTGAAGCTTTCTTT
TRBD1	NA	TRBV12-3/TRBV12-4	TRBJ1-5	CASSLGQGFKPQHF	TGTGCCAGCAGTTTGGGACAGGGTTTTAAGCCCCAGCATTTT
NA	few	TRBV28	TRBJ1-3	CASSADSSGNTIYF	TGTGCCAGCAGCGCGGATTCCTCTGGAAACACCATATATTTT
NA	few	TRBV9	TRBJ1-5	CASSVGSYNQPQHF	TGTGCCAGCAGCGTAGGGTCATACAATCAGCCCCAGCATTTT
NA	medium-sized	TRBV5-8	TRBJ2-3	CASSLAIRGTQYF	TGTGCCAGCAGCTTGGCCATCCGTGGTACGCAGTATTTT
NA	few	TRBV13	TRBJ2-2	CASSPPQDRTELFF	TGTGCCAGCAGCCCCCCACAAGACAGAACGGAGCTGTTTTTT
TRBD2	few	TRBV20-1	TRBJ2-4	CSARAGGSTKNIQYF	TGCAGTGCTAGAGCGGGAGGGTCTACCAAAAACATTCAGTACTTC
NA	many	TRBV4-1	TRBJ1-2	CASSQVVQGTGYTF	TGCGCCAGCAGCCAAGTCGTACAGGGAACTGGCTACACCTTC
NA	NA	TRBV5-1	TRBJ2-1	CASSRTTQQGNEQFF	TGCGCCAGCAGCCGTACAACCCAACAGGGCAATGAGCAGTTCTTC
NA	few	TRBV5-1	TRBJ2-5	CASRKAVVQETQYF	TGCGCCAGCAGAAAAGCGGTAGTCCAAGAGACCCAGTACTTC
NA	NA	TRBV19	TRBJ1-6	CASSMSTGNSYNSPLHF	TGTGCCAGTAGTATGTCGACGGGGAACTCCTATAATTCACCCCTCCACTTT
NA	NA	TRBV19	TRBJ1-3	CASKVGNSGNTIYF	TGTGCCAGTAAGGTCGGCAACTCTGGAAACACCATATATTTT
NA	many	TRBV19	TRBJ2-5	CASSTGVGAEETQYF	TGTGCCAGTAGTACTGGGGTAGGGGCGGAAGAGACCCAGTACTTC
NA	NA	TRBV6-2/TRBV6-3	TRBJ1-1	CASSCFREVAEAFF	TGTGCCAGCAGTTGCTTCCGGGAGGTCGCTGAAGCTTTCTTT
TRBD2	few	TRBV14	TRBJ2-7	CASSSHGAGTYEQYF	TGTGCCAGCAGCAGCCACGGAGCGGGAACCTACGAGCAGTACTTC
NA	NA	TRBV29-1	TRBJ2-7	CSVRPEGRPYEQYF	TGCAGCGTGAGGCCGGAGGGGCGCCCCTACGAGCAGTACTTC
NA	few	TRBV6-5	TRBJ2-3	CASSYGPGTDTQYF	TGTGCCAGCAGTTACGGACCCGGCACAGATACGCAGTATTTT